The 22 T cell receptor beta chains below all came from one sample that was sequenced in a study of shared clonotypes between healthy human individuals. Produced via immunoSEQ multiplex PCR; TCRdb's table is partial and in-frame only. The repertoire holds under 2.5 million clones, with around 93% as singletons. Sequencing input: naive CD4+ T cells from PBMCs. Subset indicated: CD45RA+ positively selected. The receptors stem from a man younger than 35 in good health. Some clones in this sample may be carry-over from other donors' samples.

The DNA for the CDR3 is TGTGCCAGCAGCTTAGGGACTGCCAGCAACAATGAGCAGTTCTTC. Encoded protein: CASSLGTASNNEQFF. This chain connects TRBV7-3 to TRBJ2-1, with a weak D call TRBD2 (6 bases). Trimming pared 2 bases from V and 5 bases from J, leaving 13 bases between. The CDR3 extends over 15 amino acids. Germline-derived CDR1 and CDR2 are SGHTA and FQGTGA.

This clone was picked up a small number of times. This chain links TRBV5-4 with TRBJ1-4, with D maybe TRBD1 (5 bases). In germline, CDR1 is SGHNT, CDR2 YYREEE (reference sequence). The V end lost 2 bases, the J end lost 8 bases, and 10 bases lay between the germline ends. The CDR3 totals 13 residues. This chain's CDR3 is CASSLGTAEKLFF. The CDR3 coding sequence is TGTGCCAGCAGCTTAGGGACGGCGGAAAAACTGTTTTTT.

The chain couples TRBV6-6 to TRBJ1-5; D is possibly TRBD1 (6 bases). V lost 0 bases and J lost 5, with 11 bases in between. The V gene's germline CDR1 is MNHNY and CDR2 SVGAGI (reference sequence). This CDR3 is 15 amino acids long. This chain's CDR3 is CASSYSGDTYQPQHF. CDR3 nucleotides: TGTGCCAGCAGTTACTCGGGGGACACATATCAGCCCCAGCATTTT.

This clone has more than one count but fewer than ten. Other DNA variants within this sample encode the same CDR3. The J gene is TRBJ1-1, the V gene TRBV20-1; D ambiguous. Looked up from germline, CDR1 is DFQATT and CDR2 is SNEGSKA (reference sequence). This CDR3 region has 11 residues. The V and J ends lost 5 bases and 5 bases respectively, with 9 bases between them. CDR3 residues: CSALGRTEAFF. The DNA for the CDR3 is TGCAGTGCTCTGGGAAGGACTGAAGCTTTCTTT.

The chain recombines TRBV6-1 with TRBJ2-5; 10 nucleotides align to TRBD1. This CDR3 comprises 15 residues. J gave up 4 bases and V 5 bases, and 7 bases lay outside the gene matches. Per germline, CDR1 MNHNS and CDR2 SASEGT. The DNA of the CDR3 is TGTGCCAGCAGTAACGGACAGGGGGGCAGAGAGACCCAGTACTTC. Encoded protein: CASSNGQGGRETQYF.

The chain combines TRBV5-1 with TRBJ2-7; D unclear. Germline CDR1 reads SGHRS; CDR2 reads YFSETQ. Trimming cost V 4 bases and J 6 bases, with 20 bases left between them. The CDR3 extends over 15 amino acids. This chain's CDR3 is CASSPELAGLVEQYF. The DNA of the CDR3 is TGCGCCAGCAGCCCGGAGCTCGCAGGTTTGGTCGAGCAGTACTTC.

The rearrangement joins TRBV30 to TRBJ2-3, with a weak D call TRBD2 (5 bases). Trimming removed 4 bases at V and 4 bases at J, with 15 bases between. The CDR3 spans 14 residues. Germline values: CDR1 GTSNPN, CDR2 SVGIG (reference sequence). CDR3 residues: CAWTEGRSADTQYF. The DNA for the CDR3 is TGTGCCTGGACCGAGGGTCGAAGCGCAGATACGCAGTATTTT.

This chain connects TRBV7-2 to TRBJ2-2; 8 nucleotides match TRBD1. The CDR3 covers 16 residues. The germline V gene has CDR1 SGHTA and CDR2 FQGNSA. Trimming removed 2 bases from V and 6 bases from J; junction bases left unmatched: 8. The CDR3 protein is CASSLFQGAVAGELFF. The CDR3 region has the DNA TGTGCCAGCAGCTTATTCCAGGGGGCGGTAGCCGGGGAGCTGTTTTTT. Supplemented by reference TRBV7-2 and TRBJ2-2, the full variable domain reads GAGVSQSPSNKVTEKGKDVELRCDPISGHTALYWYRQSLGQGLEFLIYFQGNSAPDKSGLPSDRFSAERTGGSVSTLTIQRTQQEDSAVYLCASSLFQGAVAGELFFGEGSRLTVL.

The CDR3, as DNA: TGTGCCTGGAGGCTCAATCCATTCCACAGCAATCAGCCCCAGCATTTT. It translates to CAWRLNPFHSNQPQHF. The rearrangement joins TRBV30 to TRBJ1-5, with D hard to call. Per the germline V gene, CDR1 is GTSNPN and CDR2 is SVGIG (reference sequence). Deletions cut 3 bases from V and 1 base from J, with 16 bases between. This CDR3 spans 16 amino acids. The variable domain in full, with the rest retrieved from reference TRBV30 and TRBJ1-5, is SQTIHQWPATLVQPVGSPLSLECTVEGTSNPNLYWYRQAAGRGLQLLFYSVGIGQISSEVPQNLSASRPQDRQFILSSKKLLLSDSGFYLCAWRLNPFHSNQPQHFGDGTRLSIL.

In the case of this clone: The sample carries other DNA sequences with the same CDR3. J is TRBJ2-7 and V is TRBV11-2; 10 bases match TRBD2. V shed 3 bases and J 1 base; nucleotides not matched to a gene: 3. In germline, CDR1 is SGHAT, CDR2 FQNNGV. The CDR3 contains 15 residues. The CDR3 region has the DNA TGTGCCAGCAGCTTCTTAGCGGGAGGATCCTACGAGCAGTACTTC. Translated: CASSFLAGGSYEQYF.

The gene calls are TRBV4-2 and TRBJ2-1, with 10 bases lining up with TRBD2. This CDR3 region has 16 residues. Germline-derived CDR1 and CDR2 are LGHNA and YNFKEQ. After removal of 1 base from V and 4 bases from J, the junction contained 4 bases not matched to a gene. CDR3 region: CASSQVSGRSYNEQFF. The CDR3 nucleotides are TGTGCCAGCAGCCAAGTTAGCGGGAGGTCTTACAATGAGCAGTTCTTC.

Details on this clone: Other nucleotide sequences from this sample produce the same CDR3. The chain links TRBV7-2 to TRBJ2-1, with D uncertain. Trimming removed 5 bases at V and 0 bases at J, with 11 bases between. CDR1 and CDR2 (germline): SGHTA, FQGNSA. This CDR3 has 15 residues. The CDR3 DNA follows: TGTGCCAGCAGCCTTGCTAGTGTCTCCTACAATGAGCAGTTCTTC. It specifies CASSLASVSYNEQFF.

Only one count was recorded for this clone. The chain combines TRBV28 with TRBJ2-1; D is uncertain. The V gene lost 2 bases and the J gene lost 10 bases, with 9 bases spanning the gap. The length of the CDR3 is 12 residues. Germline-derived CDR1 and CDR2 are MDHEN and SYDVKM. The CDR3 nucleotides are TGTGCCAGCAGTTTAAGGGTTCGGGAGCAGTTCTTC. It is translated as CASSLRVREQFF.

The V call is TRBV4-1, the J call TRBJ2-3, with 8 bases identical to TRBD2. This CDR3 comprises 17 residues. The ends lost 1 base at V and 5 bases at J; junction bases unmatched: 11. Germline CDR1 and CDR2: MGHRA and YSYEKL. This CDR3 reads CASSQAPGGRALDTQYF. In nucleotides, the CDR3 is TGCGCCAGCAGCCAAGCTCCGGGGGGGAGGGCCTTAGATACGCAGTATTTT.

Of note for this clone: Distinct nucleotide sequences in the sample also encode this CDR3. The V call is TRBV5-4, the J call TRBJ1-4, with D uncertain. Looked up from germline, CDR1 is SGHNT and CDR2 is YYREEE (reference sequence). CDR3 size: 15 residues. V was shortened by 0 bases and J by 0 bases, with 6 bases between the two germline ends. CDR3 bases: TGTGCCAGCAGCTTGGGGGGTGCAACTAATGAAAAACTGTTTTTT. The encoded protein is CASSLGGATNEKLFF.

This clone is a singleton in its sample. The J gene is TRBJ2-3, the V gene TRBV15; D gene unclear. Germline V lookup: CDR1 LNHNV, CDR2 YYDKDF (reference sequence). This CDR3 spans 12 amino acids. The V end was cut by 5 bases, the J end by 6 bases, with 9 bases between. CDR3 in DNA: TGTGCCACCAGCCCCAGCCAGGATACGCAGTATTTT. As protein: CATSPSQDTQYF.

This clone was recorded only once. This rearrangement joins TRBV5-1 to TRBJ2-2, with unresolved D. CDR1 and CDR2 (germline): SGHRS, YFSETQ. The CDR3 sequence is 15 residues long. V shed 3 bases and J shed 7 bases, with 16 bases lying between them. The CDR3 coding sequence is TGCGCCAGCAGCTCGTTTCACCAGGAGATCGGGGAGCTGTTTTTT. Translated: CASSSFHQEIGELFF.

This clone came up a few times. This chain links TRBV6-1 with TRBJ1-1; D gene ambiguous. CDR3 length: 13 amino acids. Germline V gene data show CDR1 as MNHNS and CDR2 as SASEGT. V was cut by 6 bases and J by 2 bases, with 10 bases left in between. The CDR3 here is CASRAPINTEAFF. Written as DNA, the CDR3 is TGTGCCAGCAGAGCGCCAATTAACACTGAAGCTTTCTTT.

The rearrangement joins TRBV5-1 to TRBJ2-7; D perhaps matches TRBD1 (6 bases). V gave up 5 bases and J gave up 3 bases, with 15 bases separating them. The V gene's germline CDR1 is SGHRS and CDR2 YFSETQ. The CDR3 has 14 residues. CDR3 in amino acids: CASRPRQENYEQYF. The CDR3 coding sequence is TGCGCCAGCAGACCTAGACAGGAAAACTACGAGCAGTACTTC.

The chain links TRBV10-3 to TRBJ2-5; 8 bases are shared with TRBD2. Germline loops: CDR1 ENHRY, CDR2 SYGVKD. V lost 5 bases and J lost 4; bases outside the gene matches: 0. The CDR3 runs to 12 residues. The CDR3 sequence: CAISSGRETQYF. CDR3 DNA: TGTGCCATCAGTAGCGGGAGAGAGACCCAGTACTTC.

J is TRBJ2-7 and V is TRBV27; weak D call: TRBD2 (6 bases). Trimming took off 2 bases at V and 0 bases at J, with 20 bases between the two ends. This CDR3 comprises 18 residues. Germline CDR1 and CDR2: MNHEY and SMNVEV (reference sequence). The CDR3 nucleotides are TGTGCCAGCAGTTTAGGAAGGGGACTGGGGCAGGGCTCCTACGAGCAGTACTTC. Its translation is CASSLGRGLGQGSYEQYF.

The V gene is TRBV7-3, the J gene TRBJ2-3; 11 bases fit TRBD2. V shed 0 bases and J 0 bases; nucleotides not matched to a gene: 5. The length of the CDR3 is 18 residues. Germline loops: CDR1 SGHTA, CDR2 FQGTGA. CDR3 sequence (DNA): TGTGCCAGCAGCTTAACACTAGCGGGGGCGGTTAGCACAGATACGCAGTATTTT. Protein sequence: CASSLTLAGAVSTDTQYF.